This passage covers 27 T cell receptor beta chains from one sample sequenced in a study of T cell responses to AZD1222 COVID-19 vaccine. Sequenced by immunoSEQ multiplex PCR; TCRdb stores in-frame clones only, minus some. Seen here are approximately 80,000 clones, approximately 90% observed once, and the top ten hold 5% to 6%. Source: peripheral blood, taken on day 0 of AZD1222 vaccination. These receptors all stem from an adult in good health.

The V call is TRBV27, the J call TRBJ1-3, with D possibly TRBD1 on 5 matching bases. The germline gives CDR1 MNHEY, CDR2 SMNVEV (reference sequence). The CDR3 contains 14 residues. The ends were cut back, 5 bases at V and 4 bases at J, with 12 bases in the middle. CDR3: CASSRGTSGNTIYF. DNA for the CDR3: TGTGCCAGCAGTCGTGGGACGTCCGGAAACACCATATATTTT.

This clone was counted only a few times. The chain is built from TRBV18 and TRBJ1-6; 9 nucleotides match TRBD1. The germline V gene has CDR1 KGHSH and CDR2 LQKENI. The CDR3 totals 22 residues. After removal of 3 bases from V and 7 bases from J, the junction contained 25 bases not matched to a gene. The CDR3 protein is CASSPNWGQGSSVFGANSPLHF. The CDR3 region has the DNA TGTGCCAGCTCACCTAATTGGGGACAGGGCTCATCTGTCTTTGGGGCAAATTCACCCCTCCACTTT.

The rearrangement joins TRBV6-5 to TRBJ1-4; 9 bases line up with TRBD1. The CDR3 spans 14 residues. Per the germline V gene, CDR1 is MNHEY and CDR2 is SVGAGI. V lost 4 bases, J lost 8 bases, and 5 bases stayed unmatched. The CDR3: CASSSDRGYEKLFF. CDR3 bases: TGTGCCAGCAGTTCTGACAGGGGGTACGAAAAACTGTTTTTT.

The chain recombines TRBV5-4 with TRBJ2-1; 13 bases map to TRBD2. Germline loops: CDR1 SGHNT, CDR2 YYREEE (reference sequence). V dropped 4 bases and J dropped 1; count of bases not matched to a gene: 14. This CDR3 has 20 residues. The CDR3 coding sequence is TGTGCCAGCAGCCCGCGGACTAGCGGGGGCCGCGACCATTCCTACAATGAGCAGTTCTTC. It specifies CASSPRTSGGRDHSYNEQFF.

CDR3 sequence reads: CASSLGTPQGAYEQYF. For the CDR3, the DNA is TGTGCCAGCAGCTTGGGGACCCCTCAGGGAGCCTACGAGCAGTACTTC. The chain employs TRBV7-7 and TRBJ2-7; D may match TRBD1 or TRBD2 (5 bases each). The length of the CDR3 is 16 residues. V gave up 3 bases and J gave up 2 bases, with 17 bases separating them. The germline gives CDR1 SSHAT, CDR2 FNYEAQ (reference sequence).

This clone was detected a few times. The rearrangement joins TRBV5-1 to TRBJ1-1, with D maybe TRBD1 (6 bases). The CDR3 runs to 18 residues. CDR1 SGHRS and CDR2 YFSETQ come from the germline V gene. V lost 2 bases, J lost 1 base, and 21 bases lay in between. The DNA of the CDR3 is TGCGCCAGCAGCTTTAAACCCTTGACCGGACAGACGAACACTGAAGCTTTCTTT. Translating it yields CASSFKPLTGQTNTEAFF.

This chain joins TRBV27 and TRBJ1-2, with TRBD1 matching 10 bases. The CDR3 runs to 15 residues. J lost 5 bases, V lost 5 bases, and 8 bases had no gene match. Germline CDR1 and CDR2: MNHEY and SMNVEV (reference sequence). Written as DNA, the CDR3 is TGTGCCAGCAGTCCAAGGGACAGGGGAACATATGGCTACACCTTC. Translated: CASSPRDRGTYGYTF.

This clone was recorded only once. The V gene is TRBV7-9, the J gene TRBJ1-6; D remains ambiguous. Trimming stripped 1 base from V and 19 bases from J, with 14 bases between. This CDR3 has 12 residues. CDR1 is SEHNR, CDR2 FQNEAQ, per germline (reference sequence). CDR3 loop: CASSLVGDPAHF. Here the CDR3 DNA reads TGTGCCAGCAGCTTAGTTGGTGACCCGGCGCACTTT.

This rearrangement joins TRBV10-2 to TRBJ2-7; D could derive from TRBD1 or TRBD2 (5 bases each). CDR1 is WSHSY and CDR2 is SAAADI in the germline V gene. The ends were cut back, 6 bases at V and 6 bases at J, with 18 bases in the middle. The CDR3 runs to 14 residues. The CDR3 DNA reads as TGCGCCAGCAGGGACGGGCCCCCAGGGAGCGAGCAGTACTTC. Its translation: CASRDGPPGSEQYF.

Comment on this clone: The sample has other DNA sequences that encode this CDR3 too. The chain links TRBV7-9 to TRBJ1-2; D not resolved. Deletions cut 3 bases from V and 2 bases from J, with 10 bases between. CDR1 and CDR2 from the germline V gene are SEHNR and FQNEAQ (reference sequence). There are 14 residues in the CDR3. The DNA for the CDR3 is TGTGCCAGCAGCTTGAGGCAGACCAACTATGGCTACACCTTC. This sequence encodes CASSLRQTNYGYTF.

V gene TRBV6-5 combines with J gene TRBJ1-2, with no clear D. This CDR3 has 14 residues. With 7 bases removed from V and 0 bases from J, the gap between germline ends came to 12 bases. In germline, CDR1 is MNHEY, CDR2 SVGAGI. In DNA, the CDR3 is TGTGCCAGCACTCCGACGGGTGCTAACTATGGCTACACCTTC. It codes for CASTPTGANYGYTF.

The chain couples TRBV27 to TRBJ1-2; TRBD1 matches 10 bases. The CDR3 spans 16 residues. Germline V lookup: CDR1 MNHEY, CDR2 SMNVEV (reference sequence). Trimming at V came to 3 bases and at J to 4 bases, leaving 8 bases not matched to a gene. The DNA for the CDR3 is TGTGCCAGCAGTTTCCTGACAGGGGGCGAGACCTATGGCTACACCTTC. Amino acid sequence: CASSFLTGGETYGYTF.

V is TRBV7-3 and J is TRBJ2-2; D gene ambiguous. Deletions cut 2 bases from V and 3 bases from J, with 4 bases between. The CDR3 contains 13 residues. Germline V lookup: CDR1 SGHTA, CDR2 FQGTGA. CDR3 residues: CASSLLDTGELFF. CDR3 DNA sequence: TGTGCCAGCAGCTTATTAGACACCGGGGAGCTGTTTTTT.

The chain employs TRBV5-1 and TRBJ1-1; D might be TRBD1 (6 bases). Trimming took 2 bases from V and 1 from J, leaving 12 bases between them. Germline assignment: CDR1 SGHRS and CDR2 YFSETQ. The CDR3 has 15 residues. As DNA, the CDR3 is TGCGCCAGCAGCTTACAGGGCACCAAGAACACTGAAGCTTTCTTT. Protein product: CASSLQGTKNTEAFF.

The CDR3 coding sequence is TGTGCCAGCACGCAAAGACAGGGGGCCTACGAGCAGTACTTC. The encoded protein is CASTQRQGAYEQYF. The rearrangement uses TRBV18 and TRBJ2-7; TRBD1 matches 9 bases. J gave up 2 bases and V 8 bases, and 7 bases lay outside the gene matches. CDR3 size: 14 residues. CDR1 and CDR2 (germline): KGHSH, LQKENI.

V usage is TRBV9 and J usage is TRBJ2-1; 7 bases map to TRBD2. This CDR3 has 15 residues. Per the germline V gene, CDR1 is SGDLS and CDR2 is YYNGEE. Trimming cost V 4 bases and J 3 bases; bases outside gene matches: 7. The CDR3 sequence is CASSSSGHYYNEQFF. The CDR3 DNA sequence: TGTGCCAGCAGCTCTAGCGGACACTACTACAATGAGCAGTTCTTC.

The CDR3 DNA reads as TGTGCCAGTAGTTGGGTAGGGGTATACAATGAGCAGTTCTTC. This sequence encodes CASSWVGVYNEQFF. The genes are TRBV19 and TRBJ2-1; possibly TRBD1 for D (5 bases). There are 14 residues in the CDR3. Looked up from germline, CDR1 is LNHDA and CDR2 is SQIVND (reference sequence). With 5 bases removed from V and 4 bases from J, the gap between germline ends came to 12 bases.

The CDR3 nucleotides are TGTGCCAGCAGCTTAGTCCCAGTGAATCAGCCCCAGCATTTT. This translates into CASSLVPVNQPQHF. The genes are TRBV7-2 and TRBJ1-5; D gene uncertain. Deletions cut 1 base from V and 4 bases from J, with 8 bases between. The CDR3 contains 14 residues. The germline V gene has CDR1 SGHTA and CDR2 FQGNSA.

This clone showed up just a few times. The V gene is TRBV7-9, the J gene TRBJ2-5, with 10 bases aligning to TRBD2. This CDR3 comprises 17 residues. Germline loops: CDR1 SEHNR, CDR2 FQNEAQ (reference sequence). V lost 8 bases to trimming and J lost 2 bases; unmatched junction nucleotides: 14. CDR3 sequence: CASGLQTGTSDQETQYF. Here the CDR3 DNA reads TGTGCCAGCGGCCTACAAACCGGGACTAGCGATCAAGAGACCCAGTACTTC.

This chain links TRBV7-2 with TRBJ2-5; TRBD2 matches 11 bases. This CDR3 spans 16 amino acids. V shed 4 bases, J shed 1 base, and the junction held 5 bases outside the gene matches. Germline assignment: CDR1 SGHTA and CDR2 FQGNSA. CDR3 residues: CASSWGSGGAQETQYF. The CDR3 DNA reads TGTGCCAGCAGCTGGGGTAGCGGGGGGGCCCAAGAGACCCAGTACTTC.

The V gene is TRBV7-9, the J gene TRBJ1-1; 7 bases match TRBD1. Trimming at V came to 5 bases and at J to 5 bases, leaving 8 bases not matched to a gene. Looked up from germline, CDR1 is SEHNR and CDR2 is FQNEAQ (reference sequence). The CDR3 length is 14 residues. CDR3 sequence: CASSVLQGETEAFF. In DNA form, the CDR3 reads TGTGCCAGCAGCGTTTTGCAGGGGGAGACTGAAGCTTTCTTT.

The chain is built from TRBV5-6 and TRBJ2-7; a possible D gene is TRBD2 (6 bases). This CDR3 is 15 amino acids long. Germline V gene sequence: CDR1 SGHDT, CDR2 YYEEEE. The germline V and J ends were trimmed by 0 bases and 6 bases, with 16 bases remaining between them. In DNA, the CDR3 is TGTGCCAGCAGCTTGGACGGAGGGTCGTCGGGCGAGCAGTACTTC. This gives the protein CASSLDGGSSGEQYF.

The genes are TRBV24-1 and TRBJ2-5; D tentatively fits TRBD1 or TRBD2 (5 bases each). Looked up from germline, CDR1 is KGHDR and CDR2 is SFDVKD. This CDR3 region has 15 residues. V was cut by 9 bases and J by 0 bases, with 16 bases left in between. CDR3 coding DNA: TGTGCCACCGGGACCTCTGGGTTGGACCAAGAGACCCAGTACTTC. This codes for CATGTSGLDQETQYF.

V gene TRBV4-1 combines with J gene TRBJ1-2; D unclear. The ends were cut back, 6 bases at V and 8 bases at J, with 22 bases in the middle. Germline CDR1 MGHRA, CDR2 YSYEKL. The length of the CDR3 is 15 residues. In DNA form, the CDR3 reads TGCGCCAGCAGTCAGACGGACTTATTTACTGGAGGCTACACCTTC. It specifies CASSQTDLFTGGYTF.

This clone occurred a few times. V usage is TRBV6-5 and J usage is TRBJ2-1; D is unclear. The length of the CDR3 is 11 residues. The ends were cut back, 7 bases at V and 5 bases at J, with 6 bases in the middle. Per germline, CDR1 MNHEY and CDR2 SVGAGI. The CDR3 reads CASTNNNEQFF. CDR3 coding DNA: TGTGCCAGCACTAACAACAATGAGCAGTTCTTC.

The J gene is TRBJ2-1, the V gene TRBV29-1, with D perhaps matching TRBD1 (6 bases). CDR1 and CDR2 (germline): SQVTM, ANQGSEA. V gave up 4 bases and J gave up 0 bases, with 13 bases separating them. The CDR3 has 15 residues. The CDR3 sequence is CSVGGGSGSYNEQFF. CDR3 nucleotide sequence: TGCAGCGTTGGAGGGGGAAGTGGCTCCTACAATGAGCAGTTCTTC.

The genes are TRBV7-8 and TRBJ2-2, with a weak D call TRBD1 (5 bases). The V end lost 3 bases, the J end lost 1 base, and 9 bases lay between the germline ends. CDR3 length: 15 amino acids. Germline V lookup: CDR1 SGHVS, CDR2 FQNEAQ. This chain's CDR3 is CASSFRGGNTGELFF. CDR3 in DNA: TGTGCCAGCAGCTTTAGGGGCGGGAACACCGGGGAGCTGTTTTTT.